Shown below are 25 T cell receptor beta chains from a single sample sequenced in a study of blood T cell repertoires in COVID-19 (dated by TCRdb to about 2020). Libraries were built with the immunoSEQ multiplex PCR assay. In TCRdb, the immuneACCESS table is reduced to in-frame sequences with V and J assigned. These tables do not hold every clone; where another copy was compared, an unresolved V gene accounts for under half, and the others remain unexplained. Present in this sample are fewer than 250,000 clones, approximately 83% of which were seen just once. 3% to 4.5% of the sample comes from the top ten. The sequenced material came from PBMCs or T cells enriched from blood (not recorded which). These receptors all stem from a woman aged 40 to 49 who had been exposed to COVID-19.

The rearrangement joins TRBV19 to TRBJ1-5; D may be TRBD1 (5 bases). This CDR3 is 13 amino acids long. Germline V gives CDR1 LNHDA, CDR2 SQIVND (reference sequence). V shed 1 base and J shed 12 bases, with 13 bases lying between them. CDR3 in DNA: TGTGCCAGTAGTATAGTTCTGCAGGGCGACCAGCATTTT. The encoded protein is CASSIVLQGDQHF.

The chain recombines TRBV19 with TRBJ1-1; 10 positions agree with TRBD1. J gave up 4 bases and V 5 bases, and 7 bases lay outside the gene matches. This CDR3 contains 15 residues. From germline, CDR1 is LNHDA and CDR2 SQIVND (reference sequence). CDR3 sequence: CASSWDRGVGTEAFF. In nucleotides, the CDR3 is TGTGCCAGTAGTTGGGACAGGGGAGTAGGCACTGAAGCTTTCTTT.

In DNA, the CDR3 is TGTGCCAGCAGTCGACAGGGGAATCAGCCCCAGCATTTT. The encoded protein is CASSRQGNQPQHF. This chain connects TRBV6-2 or TRBV6-3 to TRBJ1-5; 8 positions agree with TRBD1. With 5 bases clipped from V and 4 bases from J, the junction kept 1 base outside the gene matches. The germline V gene has CDR1 MNHEY and CDR2 SVGEGT. The CDR3 consists of 13 residues.

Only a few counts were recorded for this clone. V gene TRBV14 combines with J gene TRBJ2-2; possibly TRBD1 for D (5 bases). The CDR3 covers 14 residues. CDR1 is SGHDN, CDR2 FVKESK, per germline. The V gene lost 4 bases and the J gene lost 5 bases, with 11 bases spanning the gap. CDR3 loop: CASSPADKTGELFF. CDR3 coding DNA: TGTGCCAGCAGCCCCGCGGACAAAACCGGGGAGCTGTTTTTT.

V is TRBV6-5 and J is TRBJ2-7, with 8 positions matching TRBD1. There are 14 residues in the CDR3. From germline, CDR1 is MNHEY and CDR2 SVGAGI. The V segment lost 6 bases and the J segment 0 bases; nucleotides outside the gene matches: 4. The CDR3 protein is CASRDRGLSYEQYF. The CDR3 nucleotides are TGTGCCAGCAGAGACAGGGGCCTCTCCTACGAGCAGTACTTC.

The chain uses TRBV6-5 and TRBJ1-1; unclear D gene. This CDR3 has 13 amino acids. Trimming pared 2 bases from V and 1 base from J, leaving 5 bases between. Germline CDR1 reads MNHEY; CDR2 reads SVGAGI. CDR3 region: CASSYPGNTEAFF. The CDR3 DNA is TGTGCCAGCAGTTACCCAGGGAACACTGAAGCTTTCTTT.

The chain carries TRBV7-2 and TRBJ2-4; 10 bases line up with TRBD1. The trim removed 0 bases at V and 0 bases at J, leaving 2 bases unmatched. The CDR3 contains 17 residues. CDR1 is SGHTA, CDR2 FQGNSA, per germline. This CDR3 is CASSLAGTGVAKNIQYF. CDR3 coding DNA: TGTGCCAGCAGCTTAGCCGGGACAGGGGTAGCCAAAAACATTCAGTACTTC.

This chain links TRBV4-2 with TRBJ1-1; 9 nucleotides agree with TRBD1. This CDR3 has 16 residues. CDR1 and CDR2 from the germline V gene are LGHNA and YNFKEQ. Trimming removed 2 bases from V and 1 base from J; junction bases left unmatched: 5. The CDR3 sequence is CASSQRGGQGNTEAFF. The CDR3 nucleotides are TGTGCCAGCAGCCAACGGGGGGGACAGGGGAACACTGAAGCTTTCTTT.

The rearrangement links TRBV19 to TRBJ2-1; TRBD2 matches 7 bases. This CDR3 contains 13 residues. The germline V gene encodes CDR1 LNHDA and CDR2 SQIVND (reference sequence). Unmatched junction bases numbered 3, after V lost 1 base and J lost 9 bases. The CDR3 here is CASSIAGGGEQFF. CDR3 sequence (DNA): TGTGCCAGTAGTATAGCGGGGGGAGGTGAGCAGTTCTTC. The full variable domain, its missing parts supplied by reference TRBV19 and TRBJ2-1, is DGGITQSPKYLFRKEGQNVTLSCEQNLNHDAMYWYRQDPGQGLRLIYYSQIVNDFQKGDIAEGYSVSREKKESFPLTVTSAQKNPTAFYLCASSIAGGGEQFFGPGTRLTVL.

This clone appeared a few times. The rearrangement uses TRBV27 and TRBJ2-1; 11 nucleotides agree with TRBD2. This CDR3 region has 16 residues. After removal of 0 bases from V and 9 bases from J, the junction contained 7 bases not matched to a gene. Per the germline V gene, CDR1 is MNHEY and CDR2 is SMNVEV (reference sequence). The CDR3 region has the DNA TGTGCCAGCAGTTTATCGGGGACTAGCGGTGGGGGTGAGCAGTTCTTC. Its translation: CASSLSGTSGGGEQFF.

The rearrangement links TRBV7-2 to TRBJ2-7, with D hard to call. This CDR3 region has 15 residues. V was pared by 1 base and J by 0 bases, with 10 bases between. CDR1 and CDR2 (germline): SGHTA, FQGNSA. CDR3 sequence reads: CASSLVTGSSYEQYF. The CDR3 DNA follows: TGTGCCAGCAGCTTAGTAACCGGGTCCTCCTACGAGCAGTACTTC.

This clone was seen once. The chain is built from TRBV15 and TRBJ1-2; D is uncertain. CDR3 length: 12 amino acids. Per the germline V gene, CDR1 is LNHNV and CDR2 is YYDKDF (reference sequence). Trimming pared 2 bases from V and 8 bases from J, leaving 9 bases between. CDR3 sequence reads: CATSRRREGYTF. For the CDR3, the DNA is TGTGCCACCAGCAGACGGAGGGAGGGCTACACCTTC. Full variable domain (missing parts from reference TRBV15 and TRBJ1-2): DAMVIQNPRYQVTQFGKPVTLSCSQTLNHNVMYWYQQKSSQAPKLLFHYYDKDFNNEADTPDNFQSRRPNTSFCFLDIRSPGLGDTAMYLCATSRRREGYTFGSGTRLTVV.

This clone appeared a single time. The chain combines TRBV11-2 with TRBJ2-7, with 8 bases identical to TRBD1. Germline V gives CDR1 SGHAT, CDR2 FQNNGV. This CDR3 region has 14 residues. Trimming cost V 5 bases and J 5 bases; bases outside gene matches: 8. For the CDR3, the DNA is TGTGCCAGCAGCCCTGACAGGGGAGTCAACGAGCAGTACTTC. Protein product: CASSPDRGVNEQYF.

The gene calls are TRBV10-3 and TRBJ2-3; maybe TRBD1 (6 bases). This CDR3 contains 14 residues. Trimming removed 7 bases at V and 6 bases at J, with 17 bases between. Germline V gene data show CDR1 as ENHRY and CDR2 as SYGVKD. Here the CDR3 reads CAITARGQGDTQYF. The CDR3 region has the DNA TGTGCCATCACCGCCAGGGGCCAGGGGGATACGCAGTATTTT.

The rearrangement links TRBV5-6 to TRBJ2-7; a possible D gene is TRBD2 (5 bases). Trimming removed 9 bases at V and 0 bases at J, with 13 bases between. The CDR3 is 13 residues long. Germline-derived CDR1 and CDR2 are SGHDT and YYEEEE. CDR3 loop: CATRGSSSYEQYF. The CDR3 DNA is TGTGCCACCCGAGGGTCGAGCTCCTACGAGCAGTACTTC.

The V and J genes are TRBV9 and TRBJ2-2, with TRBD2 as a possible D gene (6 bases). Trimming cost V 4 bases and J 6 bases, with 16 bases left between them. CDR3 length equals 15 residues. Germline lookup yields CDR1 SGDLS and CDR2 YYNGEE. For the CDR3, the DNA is TGTGCCAGCAGCTCCCGACTAGATTTGTCCGGGGAGCTGTTTTTT. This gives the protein CASSSRLDLSGELFF.

The CDR3 DNA is TGTGCCAGTAGTATAGATGGGGTCCAGGGGGCCTATCAGCCCCAGCATTTT. This codes for CASSIDGVQGAYQPQHF. The rearrangement joins TRBV19 to TRBJ1-5; TRBD1 matches 8 bases. The CDR3 has 17 amino acids. J was trimmed by 5 bases and V by 0 bases; bases with no gene match: 9. CDR1 and CDR2 (germline): LNHDA, SQIVND (reference sequence).

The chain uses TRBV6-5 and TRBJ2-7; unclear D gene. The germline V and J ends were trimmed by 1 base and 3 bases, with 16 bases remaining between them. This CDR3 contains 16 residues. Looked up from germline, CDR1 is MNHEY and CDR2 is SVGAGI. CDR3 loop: CASSYLSPSNHYEQYF. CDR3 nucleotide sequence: TGTGCCAGCAGTTACTTAAGCCCCTCCAATCACTACGAGCAGTACTTC.

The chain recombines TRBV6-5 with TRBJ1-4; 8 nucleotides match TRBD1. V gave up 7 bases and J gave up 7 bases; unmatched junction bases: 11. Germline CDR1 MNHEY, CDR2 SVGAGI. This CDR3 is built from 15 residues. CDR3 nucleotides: TGTGCCAGCAACAGAGACGGACAGGGTAGTGAAAAACTGTTTTTT. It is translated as CASNRDGQGSEKLFF.

CDR3 coding DNA: TGTGCCAGTAGCTTACCGGGACTAGCGGGCCAAGAGACCCAGTACTTC. Protein sequence: CASSLPGLAGQETQYF. V usage is TRBV19 and J usage is TRBJ2-5, with 12 bases identical to TRBD2. The CDR3 spans 16 residues. Germline CDR1 and CDR2: LNHDA and SQIVND (reference sequence). V lost 6 bases, J lost 1 base, and 6 bases stayed unmatched.

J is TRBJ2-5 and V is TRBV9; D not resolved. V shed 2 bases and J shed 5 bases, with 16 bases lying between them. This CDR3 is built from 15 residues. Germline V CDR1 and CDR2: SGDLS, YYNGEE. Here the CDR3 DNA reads TGTGCCAGCAGCGTGGCGGAAGGCGGATGGGAGACCCAGTACTTC. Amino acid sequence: CASSVAEGGWETQYF.

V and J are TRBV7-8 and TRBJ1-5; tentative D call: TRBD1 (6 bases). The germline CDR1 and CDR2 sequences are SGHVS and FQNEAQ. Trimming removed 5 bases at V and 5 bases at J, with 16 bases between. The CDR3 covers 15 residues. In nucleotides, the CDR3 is TGTGCCAGCAGCAAAGGTCAGGGGCTTTATCAGCCCCAGCATTTT. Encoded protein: CASSKGQGLYQPQHF.

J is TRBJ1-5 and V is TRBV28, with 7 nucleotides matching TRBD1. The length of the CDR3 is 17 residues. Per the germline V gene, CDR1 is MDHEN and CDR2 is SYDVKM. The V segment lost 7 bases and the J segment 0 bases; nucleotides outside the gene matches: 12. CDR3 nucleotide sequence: TGTGCCAGCATCGGGATCCTGGGACAGAATAGCAATCAGCCCCAGCATTTT. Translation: CASIGILGQNSNQPQHF.

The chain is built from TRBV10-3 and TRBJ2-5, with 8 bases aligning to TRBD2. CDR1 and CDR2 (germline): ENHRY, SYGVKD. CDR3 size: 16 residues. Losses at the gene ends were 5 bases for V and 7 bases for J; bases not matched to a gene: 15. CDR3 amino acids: CAISLGLSSGEGTQYF. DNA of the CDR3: TGTGCCATCAGTCTAGGACTGAGTAGCGGGGAGGGGACCCAGTACTTC.

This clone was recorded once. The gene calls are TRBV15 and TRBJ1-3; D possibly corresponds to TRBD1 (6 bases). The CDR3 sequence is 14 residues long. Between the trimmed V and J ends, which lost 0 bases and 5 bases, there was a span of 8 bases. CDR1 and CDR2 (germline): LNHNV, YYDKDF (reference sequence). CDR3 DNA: TGTGCCACCAGCAGAGAGGACAGCCGAAACACCATATATTTT. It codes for CATSREDSRNTIYF.